The subject of this entry is one T cell receptor (beta chain). Its binding antigen is unknown. No much larger clone exists at a distance of one base, and base qualities are not known. Library construction relied on the immunoSEQ multiplex PCR assay. For the multiplex PCR, a mixture combining 60 forward primers for TCR Vbeta segments and 13 reverse primers for TCR Jbeta segments was used. Amplification of the CDR3 region of rearranged TCR beta genes was performed with a multiplex PCR assay on genomic DNA. The Illumina HiSeq System was used to sequence the amplified TCR beta libraries as 87-base-pair reads. In the authors' own workflow: Across the 640 or so repertoires, a later analysis counted approximately 83 million unique TCR beta chains, 8.5 million to 12 million of which were shared by at least two donors. To remove PCR and sequencing errors, raw reads were error-corrected and collapsed into unique sequences using a nearest-neighbor algorithm that merged closely related sequences. CDR3 sequences were aligned to IMGT reference sequences to assign V, D and J gene segments. For a sequence to be retained, a match of at least six nucleotides was required to both a V gene segment and a J gene segment. A rearrangement was called productive if the CDR3 had no stop codons and remained in frame with V and J, and every other rearrangement was called non-productive. Following IMGT convention, CDR3 was defined as the stretch from the second conserved V-encoded cysteine up to the conserved J-encoded phenylalanine. The earlier analysis of about 590 of the donors excluded sequences that lacked an unambiguous match to a single V gene segment. In an earlier analysis of several hundred of the donors, V segments were called functional above 56.7% productive rearrangements and were called segregating when the between-donor standard deviation exceeded 5%. A statistical classification framework was developed to diagnose cytomegalovirus status using the catalog of TCR beta chain sequences. A later analysis assigned V and J genes by comparing TCR nucleotide sequences with IMGT/GENE-DB human TR gene sequences. A later analysis assigned CDR3 sequences and most-parsimonious VDJ recombination scenarios with the TCRdist pipeline. In a later analysis, each TCR beta chain was defined by its CDR3 amino acid sequence together with its V-gene family, and reads without a unique V-gene family were excluded. As a way to deal with suspected cross-contamination and a sequencing artifact, a later analysis dropped over 550 nucleotide sequences that were highly shared and had low generation probability. In a later analysis, a clonal expansion index was calculated for each public chain from normalized within-repertoire ranks of inferred template counts. Generation probabilities in a later analysis came from a VDJ recombination model fitted to out-of-frame rearrangements, and those results were checked against IGoR. In a later analysis, hypergeometric tests were used to score TCR-TCR, TCR-HLA and TCR-CMV co-occurrence, with a repertoire-size bias correction applied to TCR pairs. A later analysis estimated false discovery rates by permuting HLA or CMV assignments 20 times. In a later analysis, co-occurring TCRs were grouped using DBSCAN, with TCRdist sequence similarity added in when clustering inside HLA-allele-positive subsets. Co-occurrence clustering excluded repertoires with fewer than 30,000 or more than 120,000 public chains, plus five with anomalous nucleotide sharing. In its TCRdb copy, this immuneACCESS table keeps in-frame sequences only and misses some clones. Where compared with another copy, unresolved V genes explain less than half of these, and the others have no known cause. V, J and clone size reflect that table, while D and trimming were determined from the DNA. The sample records roughly 99,000 clones, over 70% of which are singletons. In total, the top ten clones hold around 2.1% of the sample.

The cohort comprised some 700 healthy bone marrow donors. Cohort members were all nominally healthy when sampled, although unrecorded immune exposures were likely present. The donor was CMV seronegative and belonged to the group of 352 seronegative cohort members. A peripheral blood sample was provided by each donor, and peripheral blood mononuclear cells were used for TCR beta sequencing. The Qiagen DNeasy Blood Extraction Kit was used to extract genomic DNA from the blood cell samples. The sample belongs to a study of cytomegalovirus exposure and HLA in healthy donors (TCRdb year 2017). Describing the broader study: An earlier analysis of roughly 570 of the donors reported around 280 Gb of sequence data and some 110 million unique TCR beta sequences obtained from 150 million to 200 million T cells. Four or five DR-DQ haplotypes were handled as single units for association and clustering, since linkage in the cohort was strong. All discovery cohort repertoires had been generated using a single sequencing platform. Donor age, sex, ethnicity and CMV serostatus were compiled together with the repertoire data. The number of donors typed differed by locus, with roughly 620-640 for A, B, C, DRB1 and DQB1, around 500 for DQA1, over 600 for DPA1, and under 490 for DPB1. On average, 235,054 unique TCR beta nucleotide sequences were sequenced per donor among some 430 genotyped donors of the cohort, with 15% to 20% of those sequences being non-productive. Genome-wide SNP genotypes for about 65% of the roughly 670 donors were used in a later genetic analysis, which treated that subset as a discovery cohort. HLA typing covered class I and class II loci at four-digit resolution. Using immunosequencing, the study profiled T cell repertoires from 500 to 800 subjects and related those repertoires to cytomegalovirus serostatus. A later analysis re-analyzed previously published TCR beta repertoires from approximately 670 donors and added high-resolution HLA genotyping to study TCR occurrence patterns. To predict cytomegalovirus infection status, the study combined high-throughput TCR immunosequencing, statistical association of individual TCRs with disease status, and machine learning. Rather than using new phenotypic data, the later analysis identified candidate immune exposures from TCR beta sequences and from how often those sequences occurred across donors. The genetic ancestry cluster associated with self-reported Caucasian donors included approximately 85% of the approximately 400 genotyped donors. An earlier analysis of some 500 of the donors used high-throughput TCR beta sequencing to judge whether each TCR beta V gene segment behaved as functional or pseudogenic. In addition to the first cohort of roughly 670 subjects, a separate validation cohort of 120 different subjects was used. The study was designed to test whether signatures of past pathogen exposure could be identified by cataloging public T cell receptors. An early release covering roughly 580 HLA-typed donors comprised around 300 gigabases of sequencing data and approximately 85 million unique TCR sequences.

The study at large found these results: A later analysis associated about 17,000 TCR beta sequences with specific HLA alleles at a false discovery rate of 0.05. In a later analysis, HLA-associated TCR beta chains showed more clonal expansion and lower generation probabilities than non-associated chains that were equally common. Compared with the roughly 710-donor mean, donors in an Asian-associated ancestry cluster had fewer N-insertions in productive TCRs, according to a later genetic analysis. Several of the top co-occurrence clusters appeared to be linked to parvovirus B19, influenza, CMV and Epstein-Barr virus, according to a later analysis. Most CMV-associated TCR beta chains appeared to be HLA-restricted in a later analysis, and the HLA associations seemed to be driven largely by CMV exposure. A further reported finding was that TCR beta sequences accurately predicted the HLA-A and HLA-B alleles for most subjects in the first cohort. Immune exposure information for the cohort was limited to CMV serostatus. In a later analysis, the rate of TCR association differed among HLA loci, with DRB1 alleles having the most associated TCRs and HLA-C alleles having the fewest. The authors suggested that the approach could potentially be generalized to other disease states and immunological phenotypes. When HLA alleles, especially DR and DQ, strongly co-occurred, TCR associations were difficult to assign to individual alleles. While some public TCRs were present in many individuals, most TCR sequences turned up only very rarely across donors. V-gene and J-gene trimming of TCR beta chains was associated with a missense DCLRE1C variant in a later genetic analysis, and the association was replicated in an independent cohort. Cytomegalovirus status was reported to be diagnosed by the classifier with high specificity and sensitivity in both the original and validation cohorts. Sequencing depth was assumed to be roughly uniform across donors in the presence/absence analyses, though that assumption may not hold. In this cohort, only TCR beta chains were sequenced, and detectable features were limited by the absence of alpha or paired-chain data. In an earlier analysis of roughly 500 of the donors, most TCR beta V segments appeared in productive rearrangements about 90% or about 30% of the time, broadly matching IMGT annotations. Correlated functional status among segregating V segments might be attributable to linkage disequilibrium, but an unknown experimental factor could not be ruled out. In vitro tests confirmed that a few of the cytomegalovirus-associated TCR beta chains recognize cytomegalovirus antigens. Because HLA typing was missing for some donors at each locus, association tests included only the typed subset. The earlier analysis of fewer than 750 of the donors excluded 15 to 20 rarely observed V segments, including chromosome 9 orphons, because counts were too low. A cluster of highly shared sequence variants was judged likely to represent a technical artifact of the sequencing pipeline. The study listed 150 to 200 TCR beta chains as associated with cytomegalovirus.

This sequence originates from a man aged 30 to 45 in good health and CMV-seronegative. The sample consisted of PBMCs.

This receptor carries the CDR3 CASSLYRGGPASTDTQYF. The bases read TGTGCCAGCAGCTTATACCGCGGGGGGCCCGCTAGCACAGATACGCAGTATTTT. The chain joins TRBV13 to TRBJ2-3; 8 bases in the middle match TRBD2. The germline V gene (reference sequence) provides CDR1 PRHDT and CDR2 FYEKMQ. Germline trimming amounts to 2 bases on V and 0 bases on J, with 10 as the count of junction bases outside the gene matches. Measured from the cysteine to the phenylalanine, the CDR3 is 18 residues long. Of the read, only the CDR3 DNA is kept; its 54 bases are in frame from base 1.